The rows below give T cell receptor beta chains drawn from one sample of a study of regulatory T cells in long-lasting Graves disease. TCRdb independently ran MiXCR on the multiplex PCR reads; one entry per CDR3 protein. The repertoire includes about 290,000 distinct CDR3 sequences, 22% of them detected once, and just over 55% sits in the top ten. The sample in question was peripheral blood mononuclear cells (PBMCs), obtained when the disease was refractory, from a patient treated with antithyroid drugs. All receptors come from a female donor with Graves disease. CDR3s leave out the opening cysteine and the closing phenylalanine or tryptophan.

j_call v_call cdr3_aa
TRBJ1-2 TRBV28 ASSLSESYGYT
TRBJ1-5 TRBV3-1 ASSQAGGAPVGDQPQH
TRBJ2-3 TRBV7-8 ASSPRNKDPDTQY
TRBJ1-1 TRBV7-3 ASRRTMNTEAF
TRBJ2-2 TRBV4-3 ASSQDPGLAGASGGELF
TRBJ2-5 TRBV7-2 ASSLDPGSVTQY
TRBJ2-1 TRBV18 ASSPLSGTSGNEQF
TRBJ1-2 TRBV7-2 ASSLLKPIANYGYT
TRBJ2-5 TRBV9 ASSPGGRQETQY
TRBJ2-2 TRBV20-1 SATKWDSNTGELF
TRBJ2-7 TRBV6-1 ASALAGTSGYEQY